These 27 T cell receptor beta chains were sequenced from one sample in a study of radiation and T cells in renal cell carcinoma. The method was immunoSEQ multiplex PCR; TCRdb's version includes in-frame clones alone and lacks a portion of them. The repertoire holds 120,000 to 150,000 clones, with 88% as singletons. Noted time point: baseline pretreatment blood. Treatment specified: 15 Gy SBRT to primary tumor, nephrectomy 4 weeks later. The sequences come from blood, collected from a patient whose treatment included radiotherapy and nephrectomy. The receptors derive from a woman in her 70s with renal cell carcinoma.

CDR3 protein: CSVEDRGRYGYTF. DNA of the CDR3: TGCAGCGTTGAAGATAGAGGACGGTATGGCTACACCTTC. The chain carries TRBV29-1 and TRBJ1-2, with D unresolved. CDR1 and CDR2 from the germline V gene are SQVTM and ANQGSEA. The V and J ends lost 0 bases and 5 bases respectively, with 10 bases between them. This CDR3 has 13 amino acids.

The J gene is TRBJ1-2, the V gene TRBV6-4; 7 nucleotides agree with TRBD1. The CDR3 has 13 residues. Trimming removed 3 bases from V and 7 bases from J; junction bases left unmatched: 5. The germline V gene has CDR1 MRHNA and CDR2 SNTAGT. The CDR3 here is CASSEQGSSGYTF. In DNA, the CDR3 is TGTGCCAGCAGTGAACAGGGGAGTAGTGGCTACACCTTC.

The rearrangement links TRBV6-4 to TRBJ1-2; 9 nucleotides align to TRBD1. The CDR3 covers 13 residues. Germline V CDR1 and CDR2: MRHNA, SNTAGT. V shed 5 bases, J shed 6 bases, and the junction held 4 bases outside the gene matches. The CDR3 DNA reads TGTGCCAGCAGTCCCGGGACAGGGCATGGCTACACCTTC. This gives the protein CASSPGTGHGYTF.

About this clone: The sample has other DNA sequences that encode this CDR3 too. This chain uses TRBV27 with TRBJ1-2; 8 nucleotides match TRBD1. There are 14 residues in the CDR3. The germline V gene has CDR1 MNHEY and CDR2 SMNVEV (reference sequence). V gave up 2 bases and J gave up 8 bases; unmatched junction bases: 7. In DNA, the CDR3 is TGTGCCAGCAGTTTACAGGGGGCGCCGAGGGGCTACACCTTC. It codes for CASSLQGAPRGYTF.

The table lists this clone with a few counts. The chain recombines TRBV15 with TRBJ1-4; tentatively, D is TRBD1 (6 bases). Germline values: CDR1 LNHNV, CDR2 YYDKDF (reference sequence). The CDR3 runs 15 residues. V lost 5 bases and J 0 bases, leaving 10 bases between the germline ends. The CDR3 sequence: CATSGRTATNEKLFF. For the CDR3, the DNA is TGTGCCACCAGCGGTCGGACAGCAACTAATGAAAAACTGTTTTTT.

The genes are TRBV5-1 and TRBJ1-2; TRBD1 matches at 7 bases. CDR3 length equals 14 residues. V gave up 0 bases and J gave up 8 bases; unmatched junction bases: 7. Germline values: CDR1 SGHRS, CDR2 YFSETQ. CDR3 coding DNA: TGCGCCAGCAGCTTGGAATCAGGGGGAGCAGGCTACACCTTC. Translating gives CASSLESGGAGYTF.

Regarding this clone: This sample also contains other DNA sequences that code for the same CDR3. In nucleotides, the CDR3 is TGTGCCAGCAGCTCCGGACTAGCGGGGGGCCCTAGCACAGATACGCAGTATTTT. It encodes CASSSGLAGGPSTDTQYF. J is TRBJ2-3 and V is TRBV5-4; 14 nucleotides match TRBD2. Trimming at V came to 3 bases and at J to 0 bases, leaving 6 bases not matched to a gene. CDR3 length: 18 amino acids. The V gene's germline CDR1 is SGHNT and CDR2 YYREEE (reference sequence).

This clone was picked up one time. V gene TRBV15 combines with J gene TRBJ2-5; D possibly corresponds to TRBD1 (6 bases). The CDR3 consists of 14 residues. V was cut by 1 base and J by 1 base, with 7 bases left in between. Germline CDR1 LNHNV, CDR2 YYDKDF (reference sequence). CDR3 in amino acids: CATSRGQAQETQYF. The CDR3 nucleotides read TGTGCCACCAGCAGAGGACAGGCCCAAGAGACCCAGTACTTC.

This clone has just one count. This chain uses TRBV29-1 with TRBJ2-4, with D unclear. V shed 1 base and J shed 0 bases, with 7 bases lying between them. The CDR3 has 14 residues. The germline CDR1 and CDR2 sequences are SQVTM and ANQGSEA. The CDR3 DNA sequence: TGCAGCGTTGAAGCAGGCGTAGCCAAAAACATTCAGTACTTC. Translating it yields CSVEAGVAKNIQYF.

This chain connects TRBV7-2 to TRBJ1-4; D is ambiguous. The CDR3 totals 18 residues. Trimming left V 2 bases short and J 0 bases short, with 16 bases between. Per germline, CDR1 SGHTA and CDR2 FQGNSA. The DNA for the CDR3 is TGTGCCAGCAGCTTATTTCAGTCAGGAGCGCCAACTAATGAAAAACTGTTTTTT. This translates into CASSLFQSGAPTNEKLFF.

This clone came up once. The chain carries TRBV11-2 and TRBJ2-7; D uncertain. The V and J ends lost 2 bases and 0 bases respectively, with 11 bases between them. CDR1 is SGHAT and CDR2 is FQNNGV in the germline V gene. CDR3 length: 15 amino acids. The CDR3: CASSLRAPSSYEQYF. In DNA form, the CDR3 reads TGTGCCAGCAGCTTAAGGGCCCCCAGCTCCTACGAGCAGTACTTC. Variable domain in full (rest from reference TRBV11-2 and TRBJ2-7): EAGVAQSPRYKIIEKRQSVAFWCNPISGHATLYWYQQILGQGPKLLIQFQNNGVVDDSQLPKDRFSAERLKGVDSTLKIQPAKLEDSAVYLCASSLRAPSSYEQYFGPGTRLTVT.

The chain couples TRBV7-3 to TRBJ1-2, with D perhaps TRBD1 (5 bases). The CDR3 consists of 14 residues. The V end lost 5 bases, the J end lost 5 bases, and 15 bases lay between the germline ends. The germline gives CDR1 SGHTA, CDR2 FQGTGA. The CDR3 spells CASSQTGTGYGYTF. The CDR3, as DNA: TGTGCCAGCAGCCAAACCGGGACGGGGTATGGCTACACCTTC.

The V call is TRBV7-9, the J call TRBJ2-3; 12 nucleotides match TRBD2. V lost 5 bases to trimming and J lost 3 bases; unmatched junction nucleotides: 6. The CDR3 length is 16 residues. From germline, CDR1 is SEHNR and CDR2 FQNEAQ (reference sequence). The CDR3 spells CASSVTSGGLTDTQYF. The CDR3 DNA follows: TGTGCCAGCAGCGTCACTAGCGGGGGGCTGACAGATACGCAGTATTTT.

The V call is TRBV5-4, the J call TRBJ1-6, with D unclear. The V end lost 0 bases, the J end lost 12 bases, and 4 bases lay between the germline ends. This CDR3 is 11 amino acids long. Germline V gene lookup returns CDR1 SGHNT and CDR2 YYREEE (reference sequence). The CDR3 loop reads CASSLGGPLHF. CDR3 in DNA: TGTGCCAGCAGCTTGGGGGGACCCCTCCACTTT.

The sample holds a few counts of this clone. This chain joins TRBV6-1 and TRBJ1-1; possible D gene TRBD1, 5 bases. Trimming pared 0 bases from V and 9 bases from J, leaving 17 bases between. This CDR3 comprises 15 residues. Germline V gene data show CDR1 as MNHNS and CDR2 as SASEGT. The CDR3: CASSEAGTTRGKAFF. The CDR3 DNA is TGTGCCAGCAGTGAAGCTGGGACTACCCGGGGGAAAGCTTTCTTT.

This rearrangement joins TRBV9 to TRBJ1-1; possible D gene TRBD1, 5 bases. Germline CDR1 and CDR2: SGDLS and YYNGEE. The CDR3 length is 14 residues. The V and J ends lost 3 bases and 7 bases respectively, with 16 bases between them. The CDR3 reads CASSGVSGRGEAFF. The CDR3 coding sequence is TGTGCCAGCAGCGGCGTCTCAGGGAGGGGTGAAGCTTTCTTT.

The V and J genes are TRBV6-6 and TRBJ1-3; a possible D gene is TRBD1 (5 bases). V gave up 8 bases and J gave up 1 base, with 12 bases separating them. CDR1 and CDR2 (germline): MNHNY, SVGAGI (reference sequence). This CDR3 spans 14 amino acids. CDR3 loop: CASLEGESGNTIYF. The CDR3 DNA is TGTGCCAGCCTCGAAGGGGAATCTGGAAACACCATATATTTT.

CDR3 coding DNA: TGTGCCAGCAGTTTAAGACCACACAGCTCCTACGAGCAGTACTTC. This translates into CASSLRPHSSYEQYF. The genes are TRBV28 and TRBJ2-7; no clear D. The germline gives CDR1 MDHEN, CDR2 SYDVKM. V lost 2 bases, J lost 0 bases, and 11 bases lay in between. The CDR3 contains 15 residues.

Here the CDR3 reads CATSRGTGREETQYF. CDR3 nucleotides: TGTGCCACCAGCAGAGGAACAGGGAGGGAAGAGACCCAGTACTTC. The chain combines TRBV15 with TRBJ2-5; a weak D match, TRBD2 (7 bases). CDR1 and CDR2 from the germline V gene are LNHNV and YYDKDF (reference sequence). V lost 1 base to trimming and J lost 3 bases, with 12 bases between them. CDR3 length: 15 residues.

The chain carries TRBV6-5 and TRBJ2-2, with a tentative D call TRBD1 (6 bases). The V gene lost 4 bases and the J gene lost 2 bases, with 8 bases spanning the gap. Germline V gene sequence: CDR1 MNHEY, CDR2 SVGAGI. There are 14 residues in the CDR3. The CDR3 sequence: CASSSGQNTGELFF. The DNA for the CDR3 is TGTGCCAGCAGTTCGGGACAAAACACCGGGGAGCTGTTTTTT.

The chain's CDR3 is CASSSGGPDTQYF. CDR3 nucleotide sequence: TGTGCCAGCAGTTCGGGGGGGCCAGATACGCAGTATTTT. The gene calls are TRBV2 and TRBJ2-3; 8 nucleotides align to TRBD2. CDR3 length equals 13 residues. The J segment lost 4 bases and the V segment lost 5 bases, leaving 2 bases of the junction unmatched. Germline V gene lookup returns CDR1 SNHLY and CDR2 FYNNEI.

This sequence joins TRBV5-1 and TRBJ2-1; 14 bases match TRBD2. Germline V gene sequence: CDR1 SGHRS, CDR2 YFSETQ. The CDR3 totals 14 residues. The V and J ends lost 4 bases and 11 bases, in that order; junction bases with no gene match: 5. The CDR3 protein is CASSPGLAGGQQFF. The CDR3 DNA reads TGCGCCAGCAGCCCAGGACTAGCGGGGGGCCAGCAGTTCTTC.

For this clone: Germline is not matched at one junction end, which may reflect a read error. The chain recombines TRBV7-7 with TRBJ2-1; D is possibly TRBD1 or TRBD2 (7 bases each). The CDR3 extends over 14 amino acids. The germline V gene has CDR1 SSHAT and CDR2 FNYEAQ (reference sequence). The CDR3 nucleotides read TGTGCTAGCAGTCCGACAGGGACTAACAATGAGCAGTTCTTC. This codes for CASSPTGTNNEQFF.

The V call is TRBV27, the J call TRBJ1-2; 8 bases match TRBD1. Trimming removed 8 bases from V and 8 bases from J; junction bases left unmatched: 19. CDR1 and CDR2 (germline): MNHEY, SMNVEV (reference sequence). The CDR3 totals 16 residues. The CDR3 loop reads CASRPGAGGAVKGYTF. For the CDR3, the DNA is TGTGCCAGCCGACCCGGAGCAGGGGGCGCGGTAAAGGGCTACACCTTC.

The V and J genes are TRBV28 and TRBJ1-2; no firm D call. Germline V lookup: CDR1 MDHEN, CDR2 SYDVKM. Trimming took off 6 bases at V and 4 bases at J, with 9 bases between the two ends. CDR3 size: 12 residues. CDR3 nucleotides: TGTGCCAGCAGCGACGGCTTCTATGGCTACACCTTC. Translating gives CASSDGFYGYTF.

The gene calls are TRBV7-9 and TRBJ1-6; 9 bases are shared with TRBD1. J gave up 8 bases and V 5 bases, and 4 bases lay outside the gene matches. Germline V gene data show CDR1 as SEHNR and CDR2 as FQNEAQ (reference sequence). The CDR3 extends over 14 amino acids. The CDR3 here is CASSQGQGHSPLHF. In nucleotides, the CDR3 is TGTGCCAGCAGCCAAGGACAGGGGCATTCACCCCTCCACTTT. Drawing the rest from reference TRBV7-9 and TRBJ1-6, the complete variable domain is DTGVSQNPRHKITKRGQNVTFRCDPISEHNRLYWYRQTLGQGPEFLTYFQNEAQLEKSRLLSDRFSAERPKGSFSTLEIQRTEQGDSAMYLCASSQGQGHSPLHFGNGTRLTVT.

DNA for the CDR3: TGCGCCAGCAGCTTGGCGCTAGCGGGGCAGGAGACCCAGTACTTC. Its translation is CASSLALAGQETQYF. The gene calls are TRBV5-1 and TRBJ2-5; TRBD2 matches 9 bases. The CDR3 is 15 amino acids. V trimming: 0 bases; J trimming: 5 bases; junction bases outside the gene matches: 5. Germline-derived CDR1 and CDR2 are SGHRS and YFSETQ.